The rows below give T cell receptor beta chains drawn from one sample of a study of T cells in localized non-small cell lung cancer. TCRdb's copy holds only in-frame clones and misses some; the assay was immunoSEQ multiplex PCR. The sample contains about 92,000 clones, about nine tenths of which appear only once. Sequencing used PBMCs, obtained before any cancer treatment. These receptors all come from a woman aged 35 to 69 with stage II squamous cell lung carcinoma. Each CDR3 is given with its conserved first and last residue. The D gene is left open where the match is weak. Clone size is not always given. Where it is, it says once, few, many or a class for expanded clones.

>NA|TRBV7-2|TRBJ1-2|TRBD1
TGTGCCAGCAGCTTAGGAGGACAGGGGGCTTATGGCTACACCTTC
CASSLGGQGAYGYTF
>few|TRBV25-1|TRBJ2-6|NA
TGTGCCAGCGCCCGGGGGAGCTCTGGGGCCAACGTCCTGACTTTC
CASARGSSGANVLTF
>NA|TRBV19|TRBJ1-2|NA
TGTGCCAGTAGTCGGCGAGGGTCTAACTATGGCTACACCTTC
CASSRRGSNYGYTF
>NA|TRBV29-1|TRBJ2-7|NA
TGCAGCGCGACACAGGGTTACGAGCAGTACTTC
CSATQGYEQYF
>once|TRBV5-8|TRBJ1-2|TRBD1
TGTGCCAGCAGCTTGGGACAGGGGAGTACCGGCTACACCTTC
CASSLGQGSTGYTF
>NA|TRBV19|TRBJ1-5|NA
TGTGCCAGTAGTATAGATGGACATAGCAATCAGCCCCAGCATTTT
CASSIDGHSNQPQHF
>NA|TRBV7-2|TRBJ1-1|NA
TGTGCCAGCAGCCTAAGGGGGGACACTGAAGCTTTCTTT
CASSLRGDTEAFF
>NA|TRBV6-1|TRBJ1-2|NA
TGTGCCAGCAGTGACGGACAGACGCTCTATGGCTACACCTTC
CASSDGQTLYGYTF
>NA|TRBV6-6|TRBJ2-1|TRBD2
TGTGCCAGCAGGGCTAGCGGGGGGCACAATGAGCAGTTCTTC
CASRASGGHNEQFF
>NA|TRBV27|TRBJ2-7|TRBD1
TGTGCCAGCAGTCCCGGGACAGGGGGGCACGAGCAGTACTTC
CASSPGTGGHEQYF
>once|TRBV6-1|TRBJ2-2|TRBD2
TGTGCCAGCAGTCCCCAGGGACTAGGGGAGCTGTTTTTT
CASSPQGLGELFF
>NA|TRBV25-1|TRBJ1-1|TRBD1
TGTGCCAGCAGTGCACAGGGGCGGAACACTGAAGCTTTCTTT
CASSAQGRNTEAFF
>NA|TRBV12-5|TRBJ2-3|NA
TGTGCTACTATCAGGGAAAGGGGGTCCACAGATACGCAGTATTTT
CATIRERGSTDTQYF
>once|TRBV6-6|TRBJ1-5|NA
TGTGCCAGCAGTCCCACCGGAAATAGCAATCAGCCCCAGCATTTT
CASSPTGNSNQPQHF
>NA|TRBV5-1|TRBJ1-1|TRBD1
TGCGCCAGCAGCTTAAATCCGGGACAGGGAAACACTGAAGCTTTCTTT
CASSLNPGQGNTEAFF
>NA|TRBV20-1|TRBJ2-2|NA
TGCAGTGCTGACAGTCCCGGGGAGCTGTTTTTT
CSADSPGELFF
>once|TRBV2|TRBJ2-3|NA
TGTGCCAGCAGTGAAGGGACAGTTCCATGGGGGACAGATACGCAGTATTTT
CASSEGTVPWGTDTQYF
>NA|TRBV12-5|TRBJ2-7|NA
TGTGCTAGTGCCCCTGGGGTCTCCTACGAGCAGTACTTC
CASAPGVSYEQYF
>NA|TRBV6-6|TRBJ2-7|NA
TGTGCCAGCGTTTCAGGGGAGATAAACGAGCAGTACTTC
CASVSGEINEQYF
>NA|TRBV19|TRBJ1-5|TRBD1
TGTGCCAGTAGAGACAGGGGGGATCAGCCCCAGCATTTT
CASRDRGDQPQHF
>NA|TRBV5-1|TRBJ2-5|TRBD1
TGCGCCAGCCGGGGGACAGGGGGACAAGAGACCCAGTACTTC
CASRGTGGQETQYF
>many|TRBV6-1|TRBJ1-1|TRBD1
TGTGCCAGCAGTACGACAGGGGAAGCTTTCTTT
CASSTTGEAFF
>NA|TRBV6-5|TRBJ2-7|TRBD2
TGTGCCAGCAGAAGGACTAGCGGCTACGAGCAGTACTTC
CASRRTSGYEQYF
>once|TRBV27|TRBJ1-2|TRBD1
TGTGCCAGCAGTTTATCGACAGGGAACTATGGCTACACCTTC
CASSLSTGNYGYTF
>NA|TRBV7-9|TRBJ2-5|TRBD2
TGTGCCAGCAGCTTAGGGGCTAGCGGGGGCCAAGAGACCCAGTACTTC
CASSLGASGGQETQYF
>NA|TRBV27|TRBJ2-5|NA
TGTGCCAGCAGCAAGGGGGAGAGTGGCCAAGAGACCCAGTACTTC
CASSKGESGQETQYF
>NA|TRBV27|TRBJ1-5|NA
TGTGCCAGCAGTTTATTTCCCCCCGGGGCTACAGGCAATCAGCCCCAGCATTTT
CASSLFPPGATGNQPQHF
>NA|TRBV25-1|TRBJ1-2|TRBD1
TGTGCCAGCAGCCGACAGGGGACTAACTATGGCTACACCTTC
CASSRQGTNYGYTF
>NA|TRBV6-1|TRBJ2-3|NA
TGTGCCAGCAGTGGGGCAGCGGGAGATACGCAGTATTTT
CASSGAAGDTQYF
>NA|TRBV6-5|TRBJ1-1|TRBD1
TGTGCCAGCAGAACCACCGGGACAGGGAACACTGAAGCTTTCTTT
CASRTTGTGNTEAFF
>NA|TRBV28|TRBJ2-1|NA
TGTGCCAGCAGTTTATGGGGGGCCTCAAGCGGTGAGCAGTTCTTC
CASSLWGASSGEQFF